The 19 T cell receptor beta chains presented below share a single source sample, sequenced in a study of CD8+ T cells in alopecia areata. Treatment defined: oral pan-JAK inhibitor, 5-10 mg twice daily. Extraction and reverse transcription of RNA yielded cDNA as the sequencing template. The protocol was immunoSEQ multiplex PCR, while the TCRdb copy is restricted to in-frame clones and leaves out a portion. The data contain about 200,000 clones, 45% to 65% of them seen just once; the ten biggest clones take up around 3%. Sequenced here: CD4+ T cells sorted from blood, sampled at week 4, from a patient treated with tofacitinib. The receptors shown here come from a human donor with alopecia areata.

This clone was recorded a few times. The gene calls are TRBV29-1 and TRBJ1-2; D possibly corresponds to TRBD1 (6 bases). The CDR3 contains 15 residues. From germline, CDR1 is SQVTM and CDR2 ANQGSEA. V was pared by 8 bases and J by 0 bases, with 19 bases between. In DNA, the CDR3 is TGCAGCACCAAAACTTCGACAGGCGCTAACTATGGCTACACCTTC. Amino acid sequence: CSTKTSTGANYGYTF.

This sequence joins TRBV30 and TRBJ1-2; D might be TRBD1 (5 bases). V lost 0 bases and J 7 bases, leaving 9 bases between the germline ends. Germline-derived CDR1 and CDR2 are GTSNPN and SVGIG (reference sequence). This CDR3 contains 12 residues. The CDR3: CAWSVLGAGYTF. Here the CDR3 DNA reads TGTGCCTGGAGTGTACTAGGGGCTGGCTACACCTTC.

The chain carries TRBV7-9 and TRBJ1-1; no firm D call. Germline CDR1 SEHNR, CDR2 FQNEAQ (reference sequence). V dropped 2 bases and J dropped 0 bases, with 4 bases sitting between them. The CDR3 contains 13 residues. CDR3 DNA: TGTGCCAGCAGCTTATATCTGAACACTGAAGCTTTCTTT. Protein product: CASSLYLNTEAFF.

This clone was seen a handful of times. V and J are TRBV18 and TRBJ2-3; perhaps D is TRBD1 or TRBD2 (5 bases each). Trimming removed 4 bases from V and 0 bases from J, with 14 bases in between. Germline V gene sequence: CDR1 KGHSH, CDR2 LQKENI. CDR3 length equals 16 residues. CDR3 amino acids: CASSLTGLLSTDTQYF. The CDR3 region has the DNA TGTGCCAGCTCACTAACAGGACTGCTTAGCACAGATACGCAGTATTTT.

The chain links TRBV10-3 to TRBJ1-6; 9 bases are a match to TRBD1. Germline V gene sequence: CDR1 ENHRY, CDR2 SYGVKD. With 6 bases clipped from V and 7 bases from J, the junction kept 7 bases outside the gene matches. The CDR3 has 15 residues. The CDR3 nucleotides are TGTGCCATCAGAGAAACCGGGACAGGGAATTCACCCCTCCACTTT. It codes for CAIRETGTGNSPLHF.

Many counts were recorded for this clone. The V and J genes are TRBV2 and TRBJ2-3, with TRBD2 matching over 7 bases. Germline V lookup: CDR1 SNHLY, CDR2 FYNNEI. This CDR3 spans 13 amino acids. Germline trimming cut 11 bases from V and 1 base from J; bases unmatched to any gene: 6. CDR3 loop: CAGLGGGTDTQYF. The CDR3 nucleotides are TGTGCCGGACTGGGGGGGGGCACAGATACGCAGTATTTT.

This clone has more than one count but fewer than ten. The CDR3 sequence: CASSERPTAGASNYGYTF. The CDR3 bases are TGCGCCAGCAGCGAAAGACCGACCGCGGGGGCTTCTAACTATGGCTACACCTTC. The chain is built from TRBV5-1 and TRBJ1-2; D might be TRBD1 (6 bases). Trimming cost V 4 bases and J 0 bases, with 22 bases left between them. Germline V gene sequence: CDR1 SGHRS, CDR2 YFSETQ. CDR3 length equals 18 residues.

V usage is TRBV10-3 and J usage is TRBJ2-1; a possible D gene is TRBD2 (6 bases). Trimming cost V 0 bases and J 8 bases, with 11 bases left between them. The CDR3 is 14 amino acids. The germline V gene has CDR1 ENHRY and CDR2 SYGVKD. CDR3: CAISESRGGDEQFF. The CDR3 DNA sequence: TGTGCCATCAGTGAGTCGAGGGGCGGGGATGAGCAGTTCTTC.

This clone was found a few times. The rearrangement links TRBV9 to TRBJ1-2; TRBD1 agrees at 8 bases. The germline gives CDR1 SGDLS, CDR2 YYNGEE. V lost 3 bases and J lost 4; bases outside the gene matches: 2. This CDR3 has 13 amino acids. The CDR3, as DNA: TGTGCCAGCAGCGCCACAGGGGGCTATGGCTACACCTTC. Its protein product is CASSATGGYGYTF.

This sequence joins TRBV20-1 and TRBJ1-2, with D unresolved. V lost 8 bases to trimming and J lost 5 bases, with 12 bases between them. This CDR3 has 11 residues. Germline CDR1 is DFQATT and CDR2 is SNEGSKA (reference sequence). CDR3 coding DNA: TGCAGTCCGCTTAGGGAGTATGGCTACACCTTC. Translating gives CSPLREYGYTF.

CDR3 residues: CASSPRFPELQDGYTF. CDR3 DNA sequence: TGTGCCAGCAGTCCCCGTTTCCCCGAACTTCAGGATGGCTACACCTTC. The chain uses TRBV28 and TRBJ1-2; no firm D call. The CDR3 is 16 amino acids. V was pared by 5 bases and J by 6 bases, with 22 bases between. Germline V gives CDR1 MDHEN, CDR2 SYDVKM.

The CDR3 DNA reads TGTGCCAGCAGTTCCGACGGCCTTAACTATGGCTACACCTTC. Amino acids: CASSSDGLNYGYTF. The rearrangement joins TRBV6-5 to TRBJ1-2; D unclear. Germline V gene sequence: CDR1 MNHEY, CDR2 SVGAGI. The CDR3 spans 14 residues. With 4 bases removed from V and 1 base from J, the gap between germline ends came to 10 bases.

The J gene is TRBJ1-4, the V gene TRBV15; 8 positions agree with TRBD1. V lost 3 bases, J lost 5 bases, and 5 bases stayed unmatched. From germline, CDR1 is LNHNV and CDR2 YYDKDF (reference sequence). The CDR3 is made up of 15 amino acids. CDR3 nucleotide sequence: TGTGCCACCAGCAGGGGACAGGCCGGGAATGAAAAACTGTTTTTT. Amino acids: CATSRGQAGNEKLFF.

The table lists this clone with a count of one. This rearrangement joins TRBV29-1 to TRBJ1-3; the D gene is possibly TRBD1 (5 bases). V lost 0 bases and J 0 bases, leaving 12 bases between the germline ends. The CDR3 is 16 amino acids. CDR1 and CDR2 from the germline V gene are SQVTM and ANQGSEA. CDR3 sequence: CSVEDGRGLSGNTIYF. In DNA, the CDR3 is TGCAGCGTTGAAGACGGGCGGGGCCTCTCTGGAAACACCATATATTTT. The full variable domain, in which reference TRBV29-1 and TRBJ1-3 provide the parts outside the CDR3, is SAVISQKPSRDICQRGTSLTIQCQVDSQVTMMFWYRQQPGQSLTLIATANQGSEATYESGFVIDKFPISRPNLTFSTLTVSNMSPEDSSIYLCSVEDGRGLSGNTIYFGEGSWLTVV.

This clone has more than one count but fewer than ten. V is TRBV28 and J is TRBJ2-1; 10 positions agree with TRBD2. Germline values: CDR1 MDHEN, CDR2 SYDVKM. Trimming took 7 bases from V and 7 from J; bases not matched to a gene: 10. CDR3 length: 15 amino acids. CDR3 loop: CASNVPGLAVNEQFF. In nucleotides, the CDR3 is TGTGCCAGCAACGTCCCTGGACTAGCGGTGAATGAGCAGTTCTTC. Using reference TRBV28 and TRBJ2-1 for the parts outside the CDR3, the full variable domain is DVKVTQSSRYLVKRTGEKVFLECVQDMDHENMFWYRQDPGLGLRLIYFSYDVKMKEKGDIPEGYSVSREKKERFSLILESASTNQTSMYLCASNVPGLAVNEQFFGPGTRLTVL.

The sample holds a few counts of this clone. The rearrangement links TRBV4-3 to TRBJ2-2, with D perhaps TRBD1 (6 bases). V dropped 1 base and J dropped 5 bases, with 8 bases sitting between them. CDR3 length: 14 residues. Germline lookup yields CDR1 LGHNA and CDR2 YSLEER. CDR3 DNA sequence: TGCGCCAGCAGCCAAGTCAGGGGAACCGGGGAGCTGTTTTTT. Translating gives CASSQVRGTGELFF.

V is TRBV7-2 and J is TRBJ2-7; 9 bases fit TRBD1. The CDR3 runs to 13 residues. In germline, CDR1 is SGHTA, CDR2 FQGNSA. V shed 4 bases, J shed 7 bases, and the junction held 5 bases outside the gene matches. CDR3 in amino acids: CASSSRTGDEQYF. DNA for the CDR3: TGTGCCAGCAGCTCGAGGACAGGGGATGAGCAGTACTTC.

With respect to this clone: Mismatch with germline at one junction end may stem from a read error. The J gene is TRBJ2-2, the V gene TRBV2; a weak D match, TRBD1 (6 bases). This CDR3 is built from 14 residues. Germline lookup yields CDR1 SNHLY and CDR2 FYNNEI. CDR3 nucleotide sequence: TGTGCCAGCAGCGAAGACAGGTCCACAGGGGAGCTGTTTTTT. Protein product: CASSEDRSTGELFF.

V is TRBV30 and J is TRBJ1-1; no reliable D call. CDR3 size: 10 residues. Germline V gene lookup returns CDR1 GTSNPN and CDR2 SVGIG (reference sequence). V dropped 8 bases and J dropped 2 bases, with 6 bases sitting between them. CDR3 sequence: CAAGNTEAFF. Written as DNA, the CDR3 is TGTGCCGCGGGAAACACTGAAGCTTTCTTT. Complete variable domain (other parts from reference TRBV30 and TRBJ1-1): SQTIHQWPATLVQPVGSPLSLECTVEGTSNPNLYWYRQAAGRGLQLLFYSVGIGQISSEVPQNLSASRPQDRQFILSSKKLLLSDSGFYLCAAGNTEAFFGQGTRLTVV.